A selection of T cell receptor beta chains follows, all from one sample in a study of Tregs in tolerant kidney transplant recipients. Measured with immunoSEQ multiplex PCR; TCRdb has only the in-frame clones, and not every one. Among around 120,000 clones, roughly nine tenths were seen once, and the ten largest hold more than 0.45%. The sample consisted of CD4+ T cells from blood. These TCRs come from a human donor in good health. Each CDR3 is given with its conserved first and last residue. A D gene is named only where the DNA matches it firmly. For some rows the clone size is stated as once, few or many, or as a class when expanded; others skip it.

D	length	size	V	J	DNA	CDR3
-	14	-	TRBV19	TRBJ2-1	TGTGCCAGTAGTTCCGGAACCCTGGGGAATGAGCAGTTCTTC	CASSSGTLGNEQFF
TRBD2	19	-	TRBV18	TRBJ2-2	TGTGCCAGCTCACCCTACCTAGCGGAAGCAAATGAGAACACCGGGGAGCTGTTTTTT	CASSPYLAEANENTGELFF
-	15	-	TRBV6-1	TRBJ1-2	TGTGCCAGCAGTAAGGGAGGCGGCACCTTTCGCGGCTACACCTTC	CASSKGGGTFRGYTF
-	16	-	TRBV6-5	TRBJ2-2	TGTGCCAGCAGTTATGGGGGTTACACGAACACCGGGGAGCTGTTTTTT	CASSYGGYTNTGELFF
-	14	-	TRBV7-2	TRBJ2-1	TGTGCCAGCAGCTTAGAAGCGGGTACGGGTGAGCAGTTCTTC	CASSLEAGTGEQFF
-	17	-	TRBV5-1	TRBJ1-6	TGCGCCAGCAGCTTCGAGACGGTGGGCTCCTATAATTCACCCCTCCACTTT	CASSFETVGSYNSPLHF
TRBD1	15	-	TRBV7-2	TRBJ1-4	TGTGCCAGCAGCCCTAGGACAGGTCGTGGTGAAAAACTGTTTTTT	CASSPRTGRGEKLFF
TRBD2	17	-	TRBV10-3	TRBJ2-2	TGTGCCATCAGTCCTCGAGGGACTAGCGGGACCACCGGGGAGCTGTTTTTT	CAISPRGTSGTTGELFF
TRBD1	15	-	TRBV7-9	TRBJ1-1	TGTGCCAGCAGCCCGCACAGGGGGCCGGGGACTGAAGCTTTCTTT	CASSPHRGPGTEAFF
-	14	-	TRBV4-1	TRBJ2-7	TGCGCCAGCAGCCAATGGACGGGTTCCTACGAGCAGTACTTC	CASSQWTGSYEQYF
-	14	once	TRBV6-1	TRBJ1-3	TGTGCCAGCAGTGAAGGGGACCGCACGAGGACCATATATTTT	CASSEGDRTRTIYF
TRBD1	15	few	TRBV5-1	TRBJ1-2	TGCGCCAGCAGCTTGCAACCGGGACAGGGTAATGGCCACACCTTC	CASSLQPGQGNGHTF
TRBD2	14	-	TRBV6-5	TRBJ2-1	TGTGCCAGCAGGGGACTAGCGGGGTACAATGAGCAGTTCTTC	CASRGLAGYNEQFF
-	14	-	TRBV5-1	TRBJ2-1	TGCGCCAGCAGCTTGGATAGCTCCTACAATGAGCAGTTCTTC	CASSLDSSYNEQFF
TRBD1	15	-	TRBV7-2	TRBJ2-1	TGTGCCAGCACCGAACGCGGGACAGGGAGGTATGAGCAGTTCTTC	CASTERGTGRYEQFF
TRBD1	13	-	TRBV30	TRBJ1-4	TGTGCCTGGAGTCTTGAGGGGGCTGAAAAACTGTTTTTT	CAWSLEGAEKLFF
-	14	-	TRBV18	TRBJ1-4	TGTGCCAGCTCACCTCCCACTACTAGTGAAAAACTGTTTTTT	CASSPPTTSEKLFF
-	13	-	TRBV5-5	TRBJ1-1	TGTGCCAGCAGCTTACAACCCGACACTGAAGCTTTCTTT	CASSLQPDTEAFF
-	14	-	TRBV19	TRBJ2-4	TGTGCCAGTACCCCGTTCTGGGGGACAAACATTCAGTACTTC	CASTPFWGTNIQYF
-	15	-	TRBV11-2	TRBJ1-4	TGTGCCAGCAGCTTAACTCGGGACCGCCTGGGGGAACTGTTTTTT	CASSLTRDRLGELFF
-	14	-	TRBV6-6	TRBJ1-2	TGTGCCAGCAGTTACGGGTGGACAGACTATGGCTACACCTTC	CASSYGWTDYGYTF